These T cell receptor beta chains were read from a single sample in a study of response to subunit inactivated influenza vaccine. TCRdb passed the RT-PCR reads through MiXCR, listing each CDR3 protein once. This table holds around 480,000 distinct CDR3 sequences, approximately 10% found once. The sample in question was PBMCs from blood, obtained 40 to 50 days after vaccination. The receptors come from a man aged 45-65 years who received an inactivated influenza vaccine. Both conserved end residues are part of each CDR3. A D gene is named only where the DNA matches it firmly. Some rows have no size entry. The others give once, few or many, or a class for an expanded clone.

.	TRBV29-1	TRBJ2-5	.	TGCAGCGTTGAAGGATTGTTAGCGGTCCTCGCGGAGACCCAGTACTTC	CSVEGLLAVLAETQYF
.	TRBV24-1	TRBJ2-2	TRBD1	TGTGCCACGGGGGCCCGGGACAGGGGAACCGGGGAGCTGTTTTTT	CATGARDRGTGELFF
many	TRBV12-3/TRBV12-4	TRBJ2-5	.	TGTGCCAGCAGTCTCCCCGGGGGTTGGGAGACCCAGTACTTC	CASSLPGGWETQYF
many	TRBV11-2	TRBJ2-7	.	TGTGCCAGCAATCCGGCAGACTATAGCTCCTACGAGCAGTACTTC	CASNPADYSSYEQYF
.	TRBV20-1	TRBJ2-1	TRBD2	TGCAGTGCTAGAAATCTAGCGGTCCTGACCCCCGAGCAGTTCTTC	CSARNLAVLTPEQFF
.	TRBV12-3/TRBV12-4	TRBJ2-1	.	TGTGCCAGCAGTTACAATAATGAGCAGTTCTTC	CASSYNNEQFF
.	TRBV6-5	TRBJ2-3	.	TGTGCCAGCAGTTACTCTCCCAGCGGGCATATAAGCACAGATACGCAGTATTTT	CASSYSPSGHISTDTQYF
few	TRBV5-1	TRBJ2-7	TRBD1	TGCGCCAGCAGCACACAGGGGGCTGTGTCCTACGAGCAGTACTTC	CASSTQGAVSYEQYF
.	TRBV11-2	TRBJ2-7	TRBD2	TGTGCCAGCAGCCAAGTGGGGGGGATCTACGAGCAGTACTTC	CASSQVGGIYEQYF
many	TRBV7-2	TRBJ2-4	TRBD2	TGTGCCAGCAGCTTCCAGGGACTAGCGGGGGGGCTGAACATTCAGTACTTC	CASSFQGLAGGLNIQYF
few	TRBV29-1	TRBJ1-2	.	TGCAGCTCACTTCGTGAGGATTTCTCTGGCTACACCTTC	CSSLREDFSGYTF
many	TRBV11-2	TRBJ1-2	.	TGTGCCAGCAGCACAGCGGAAGGTCCGAGCTATGGCTACACCTTC	CASSTAEGPSYGYTF
few	TRBV10-3	TRBJ2-3	.	TGTGCCATCAGTGACAGGGTCACAGATACGCAGTATTTT	CAISDRVTDTQYF
.	TRBV5-1	TRBJ2-2	TRBD2	TGCGCCAGCAGCTTGGGCGGGAGAGACACCGGGGAGCTGTTTTTT	CASSLGGRDTGELFF
few	TRBV5-1	TRBJ2-7	.	TGCGCCAGCTCGGTGGCACCGCTGCAGGAGCAGTACTTC	CASSVAPLQEQYF
.	TRBV2	TRBJ1-2	.	TGTGCCAGCAGTAAAAATGCCCACTATGGCTACACCTTC	CASSKNAHYGYTF
few	TRBV21-1	TRBJ2-2	.	TGTGCCGTTAGGTGCTCAGGGAGGGCCGGGGAGCTGTTTTTT	CAVRCSGRAGELFF
.	TRBV12-3/TRBV12-4	TRBJ2-3	.	TGTGCCAGCAGTTCGATCAGGGGCCCCACAGATACGCAGTATTTT	CASSSIRGPTDTQYF
.	TRBV29-1	TRBJ2-1	.	TGCAGCGTTGCGTCGGGGGCCGTCTACAATGAGCAGTTCTTC	CSVASGAVYNEQFF
.	TRBV7-2	TRBJ2-3	TRBD2	TGTGCCAGCAGAGCGGGAGTAACAGATACGCAGTATTTT	CASRAGVTDTQYF
many	TRBV6-6	TRBJ2-7	TRBD2	TGTGCCAGCGAGGGAGGGCCGGGCGAGCAGTACTTC	CASEGGPGEQYF
many	TRBV10-3	TRBJ2-7	.	TGTGCCATCTCGGACACCCGACAGTCCTACGAGCAGTACTTC	CAISDTRQSYEQYF
.	TRBV20-1	TRBJ2-3	.	TGCAGTGCTTCTCCTTTACAGGGTTACACAGATACGCAGTATTTT	CSASPLQGYTDTQYF
many	TRBV4-3	TRBJ1-6	.	TGCGCCAGCAGCCAAGATCCCTGGAATTCACCCCTCCACTTT	CASSQDPWNSPLHF
few	TRBV7-2	TRBJ1-5	TRBD1	TGTGCCAGCAGCCCACAGGGGCACAATCAGCCCCAGCATTTT	CASSPQGHNQPQHF
few	TRBV9	TRBJ2-3	TRBD2	TGTGCCAGCAGCGTAAGCGGGGTGGGTACAGATACGCAGTATTTT	CASSVSGVGTDTQYF
.	TRBV18	TRBJ2-1	.	TGTGCCAGCTCCCCAGGGGAGGGGCAGTTCTTC	CASSPGEGQFF
few	TRBV5-6	TRBJ2-3	TRBD2	TGTGCCAGCAGCTTTAGCGGGACCCCCCTCACAGATACGCAGTATTTT	CASSFSGTPLTDTQYF
.	TRBV7-8	TRBJ2-7	TRBD1	TGTGCCAGCAGCCCGGGACAGGGGCCCGTCTACGAGCAGTACTTC	CASSPGQGPVYEQYF
.	TRBV30	TRBJ2-2	.	TGTGCCTGGAATTCAGCGAACACCGGGGAGCTGTTTTTT	CAWNSANTGELFF
few	TRBV20-1	TRBJ2-3	.	TGCAGTGCTAGTATCGGCGGATACACAGATACGCAGTATTTT	CSASIGGYTDTQYF
.	TRBV20-1	TRBJ2-3	.	TGCAGTGCTCAGAGGGGGGCAGCTACAGATACGCAGTATTTT	CSAQRGAATDTQYF
.	TRBV11-2	TRBJ2-7	.	TGTGCCAGCAGCTTAGCCCTGCCCTCCTACGAGCAGTACTTC	CASSLALPSYEQYF
many	TRBV12-3/TRBV12-4	TRBJ2-7	.	TGTGCCAGCAGTTTATCGCAGCACCACAGGAGCTCCTACGAGCAGTACTTC	CASSLSQHHRSSYEQYF
few	TRBV11-2	TRBJ2-7	.	TGTGCCAGCGGGGGCAGGGGGGATACCTACGAGCAGTACTTC	CASGGRGDTYEQYF
many	TRBV20-1	TRBJ2-1	.	TGCAGTGCTTGGACTGACAATGAGCAGTTCTTC	CSAWTDNEQFF
many	TRBV5-1	TRBJ2-2	.	TGCGCCAGCAGCTTGGAAACAAGGGGTCGGAACACCGGGGAGCTGTTTTTT	CASSLETRGRNTGELFF
few	TRBV5-5	TRBJ1-6	.	TGTGCCAGCAGCTCCGCTTCCTATAATTCACCCCTCCACTTT	CASSSASYNSPLHF
many	TRBV7-2	TRBJ2-5	.	TGTGCCAGCAGCTTAGACGACAGATATTTCCAGTACTTC	CASSLDDRYFQYF
many	TRBV29-1	TRBJ2-1	.	TGCAGCGGGGGACGGGTACAACTCAATGAGCAGTTCTTC	CSGGRVQLNEQFF
.	TRBV4-3	TRBJ2-3	TRBD2	TGCGCCAGCAGCTCCCCCTGGACTAGCGGGAGTGGAGCAGATACGCAGTATTTT	CASSSPWTSGSGADTQYF
few	TRBV28	TRBJ2-5	.	TGTGCCAGCAGTTTGATCCCGCGGGTGAACCAAGAGACCCAGTACTTC	CASSLIPRVNQETQYF
few	TRBV12-3/TRBV12-4	TRBJ2-3	.	TGTGCCAGCAGTTTAAATCTGGGCCCAGATACGCAGTATTTT	CASSLNLGPDTQYF
few	TRBV7-9	TRBJ2-3	.	TGTGCCAGCAGCCGCTGGACGGCGGGGCAGTATTTT	CASSRWTAGQYF
few	TRBV12-3/TRBV12-4	TRBJ2-1	TRBD2	TGTGCCAGCAGGGTTACTAGCGGGGGGCTCTCCTACAATGAGCAGTTCTTC	CASRVTSGGLSYNEQFF
few	TRBV4-1	TRBJ1-6	.	TGCGCCAGCAGCCAAAACTCCTATAATTCACCCCTCCACTTT	CASSQNSYNSPLHF
many	TRBV20-1	TRBJ2-3	TRBD2	TGCAGTGCTGAGATAGCGGGAGGGCACGTGGATACGCAGTATTTT	CSAEIAGGHVDTQYF
many	TRBV12-3/TRBV12-4	TRBJ2-7	.	TGTGCCAGCAGTTTAGGCAGGGAACGATACGAGCAGTACTTC	CASSLGRERYEQYF
.	TRBV19	TRBJ2-7	.	TGTGCCAGTAGCCCGACAGATAACGACGAGCAGTACTTC	CASSPTDNDEQYF
few	TRBV4-3	TRBJ1-5	.	TGCGCCAGCAGCCAAGTTTTTGGGGATCAGCCCCAGCATTTT	CASSQVFGDQPQHF